This T cell receptor beta chain originates from a study of beta chain features in type 1 diabetes. As for this clone: What it recognizes is unknown.

Expressed TCRB transcripts were sequenced because the entire RNA isolate underwent reverse transcription. Naive, central memory and regulatory T cell samples came to a mean of around 3.5 million reads. This table comes from immunoSEQ multiplex PCR, and its TCRdb copy is limited to in-frame clones, with some not included. The sample lists 600,000 or so clones, roughly 12% seen once, with 0.09% to 0.15% in the top ten. Study-level points and caveats: Insertion counts at VDJ junctions were lower in type 1 diabetes patients, who also showed more deletions there. Across patients, naive, central memory and Treg TCRB repertoires exhibited apparently greater similarity than was observed across healthy donors. When Type 1 diabetes patients were examined, their TCRB CDR3s proved moderately but significantly shorter in all four CD4+ subsets. Highly expressing activated T cells could be over-counted with a cDNA template.

The germline CDR1 and CDR2 sequences are SNHLY and FYNNEI. The CDR3 contains 15 residues. Trimming shortened V by 4 bases and J by 4 bases, and 17 bases separated the two germline ends. Source material: naive CD4+ T cells from blood. The chain has TRBV2 and TRBJ2-7; a possible D gene is TRBD2 (6 bases). The receptor's source is a man aged 30 to 45 with type 1 diabetes. CDR3 residues: CASSGDSRSKYEQYF. CDR3 nucleotide sequence: TGTGCCAGCAGTGGGGACTCTAGATCAAAATACGAGCAGTACTTC.